The text below deals with one TCR beta chain. Germline values: CDR1 MGHRA, CDR2 YSYEKL. Trimming shortened V by 4 bases and J by 0 bases, and 16 bases separated the two germline ends. The CDR3 is 18 residues long. This record comes from a study of blood T cell repertoires in COVID-19. For the study at large: Sources were T cells, B-cell-depleted T cells, or PBMCs; the material itself was cDNA or gDNA.

The table came from immunoSEQ multiplex PCR; TCRdb's copy has only in-frame clones and leaves some out. The table shows fewer than 60,000 clones, with about 92% occurring only once. Sequenced sample: peripheral blood. The TCR was taken from a human donor in a cohort sampled during active COVID-19. V gene TRBV4-1 combines with J gene TRBJ2-6; D might be TRBD1 (6 bases). CDR3 nucleotide sequence: TGCGCCAGCAGCCCGACGTCGGGACATAACTCTGGGGCCAACGTCCTGACTTTC. It translates to CASSPTSGHNSGANVLTF.